This T cell receptor beta chain appears in the sequencing data of a study of cytomegalovirus exposure and HLA in healthy donors. The study's findings and limits: Roughly uniform depth of sequencing across donors was assumed in presence/absence analyses.

Vbeta (60) and Jbeta (13) primers were used in the PCR. Only in-frame clones appear in the TCRdb table, and some are missing; sequencing was by immunoSEQ multiplex PCR. Of over 200,000 clones in the sample, approximately 82% are singletons; the top ten hold more than 0.45%. CDR1 is SGHNT, CDR2 YENEEA, per germline. The ends were cut back, 5 bases at V and 0 bases at J, with 13 bases in the middle. The CDR3 runs 15 residues. A remark on this clone: Its antigen is still unknown.

This chain uses TRBV11-3 with TRBJ1-1; D is unclear. Specimen: PBMCs. This TCR was sampled from a woman aged 40 to 50 in good health and CMV-seronegative. DNA of the CDR3: TGTGCCAGCAGCATTCTAGGGAGGATGAACACTGAAGCTTTCTTT. Encoded protein: CASSILGRMNTEAFF.